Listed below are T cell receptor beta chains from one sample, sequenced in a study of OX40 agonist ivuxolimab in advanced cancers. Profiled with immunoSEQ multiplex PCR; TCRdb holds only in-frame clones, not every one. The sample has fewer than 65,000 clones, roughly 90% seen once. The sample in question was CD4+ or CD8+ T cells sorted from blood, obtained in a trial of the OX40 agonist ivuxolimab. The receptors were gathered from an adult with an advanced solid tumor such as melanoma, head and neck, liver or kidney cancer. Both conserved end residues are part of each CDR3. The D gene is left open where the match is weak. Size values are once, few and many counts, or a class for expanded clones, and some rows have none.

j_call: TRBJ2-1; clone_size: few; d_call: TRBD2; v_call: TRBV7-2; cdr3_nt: TGTGCCAGCAGCTTACCTGGACTAGTGATCGGCAATGAGCAGTTCTTC; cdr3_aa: CASSLPGLVIGNEQFF
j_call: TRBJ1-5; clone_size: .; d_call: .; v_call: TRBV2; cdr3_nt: TGTGCAATGGGGGAGAGCAATCAGCCCCAGCATTTT; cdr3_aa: CAMGESNQPQHF
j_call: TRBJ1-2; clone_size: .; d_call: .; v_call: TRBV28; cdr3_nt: TGTGCCAGCAGGGGGCCCTCCGGGGCTAACTATGGCTACACCTTC; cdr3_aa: CASRGPSGANYGYTF
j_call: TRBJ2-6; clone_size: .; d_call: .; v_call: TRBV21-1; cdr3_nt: TGTGCCAGCAGCAAAGAAGGCTCTGGGGCCAACGTCCTGACTTTC; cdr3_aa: CASSKEGSGANVLTF
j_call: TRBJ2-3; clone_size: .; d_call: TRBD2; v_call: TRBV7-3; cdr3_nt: TGTGCCAGCAGCTCGGGACTAGCGTCAGATACGCAGTATTTT; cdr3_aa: CASSSGLASDTQYF
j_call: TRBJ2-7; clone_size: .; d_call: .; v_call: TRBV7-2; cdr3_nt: TGTGCCAGCAGCGCTACCTACGAGCAGTACTTC; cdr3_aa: CASSATYEQYF
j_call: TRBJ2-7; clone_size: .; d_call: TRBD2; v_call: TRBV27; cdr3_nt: TGTGCCAGCAGGCACCTTCCGGGAGGCGAGCAGTACTTC; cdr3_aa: CASRHLPGGEQYF
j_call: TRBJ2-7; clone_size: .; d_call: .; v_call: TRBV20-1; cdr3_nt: TGCAGTGCTGACGGTGAAATCGGGCAGTACTTC; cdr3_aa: CSADGEIGQYF
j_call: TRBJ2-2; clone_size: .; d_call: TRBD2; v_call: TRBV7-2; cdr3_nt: TGTGCCAGCAGCTTACGTCTAGCGGGACCCCCGAACACCGGGGAGCTGTTTTTT; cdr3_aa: CASSLRLAGPPNTGELFF
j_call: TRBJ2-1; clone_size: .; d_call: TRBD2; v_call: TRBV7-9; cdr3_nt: TGTGCCAGCACCCCCTTAGCGGGAGGGCGCAATGAGCAGTTCTTC; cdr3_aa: CASTPLAGGRNEQFF
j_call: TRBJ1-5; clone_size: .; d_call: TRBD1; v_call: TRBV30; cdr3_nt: TGTGCCTGGAGTGTGGGACAGGGGGCGTTTAGCAATCAGCCCCAGCATTTT; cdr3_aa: CAWSVGQGAFSNQPQHF
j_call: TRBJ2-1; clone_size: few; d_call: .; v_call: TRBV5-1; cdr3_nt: TGCGCCAGCAGCTTGGGTAGGAGCTCCTACAATGAGCAGTTCTTC; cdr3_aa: CASSLGRSSYNEQFF
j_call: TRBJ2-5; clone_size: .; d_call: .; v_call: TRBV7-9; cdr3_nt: TGTGCCAGCAGCCGTGGGTACCAAGAGACCCAGTACTTC; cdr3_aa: CASSRGYQETQYF
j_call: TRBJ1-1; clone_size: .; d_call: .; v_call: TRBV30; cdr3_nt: TGTGCCTGGAGTGCCCGCGGGAACACTGAAGCTTTCTTT; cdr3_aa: CAWSARGNTEAFF
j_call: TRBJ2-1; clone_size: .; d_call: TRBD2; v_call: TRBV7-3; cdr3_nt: TGTGCCAGCAGCTTAACCCGGACTAGCGGGAGGCACAATGAGCAGTTCTTC; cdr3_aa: CASSLTRTSGRHNEQFF
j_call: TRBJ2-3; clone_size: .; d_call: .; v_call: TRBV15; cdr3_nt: TGTGCCACCAGCAGAGATAGCGGAGGGATAACAGATACGCAGTATTTT; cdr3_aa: CATSRDSGGITDTQYF
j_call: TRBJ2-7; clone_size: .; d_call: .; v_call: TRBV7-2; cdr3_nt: TGTGCCAGCAGCTTACCATTCGGGAGCGAGCAGTACTTC; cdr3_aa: CASSLPFGSEQYF